This T cell receptor beta chain appears in the sequencing data of a study of Ad26.COV2.S vaccination and SARS-CoV-2 variants. CDR3 length equals 13 residues. Germline V gene data show CDR1 as MNHEY and CDR2 as SMNVEV (reference sequence). The V gene lost 3 bases and the J gene lost 5 bases, with 10 bases spanning the gap. Treatment of the sample: some 20 received Ad26.COV2.S at low or high dose, single or two shots; 5 received placebo; per-sample allocation not given. The samples date from day 63 after the first vaccine or placebo injection. Clones were sequenced by immunoSEQ multiplex PCR, and TCRdb holds only the in-frame ones, with some missing. This sample yields over 300,000 clones, of which 83% are seen a single time; more than 7% belongs to the top ten.

Specimen: peripheral blood, collected in a trial of Ad26.COV2.S vaccine versus placebo. This receptor was obtained from a person between 18 and 65 years old who received the Ad26.COV2.S COVID-19 vaccine or a placebo. The chain carries TRBV27 and TRBJ2-5, with D perhaps TRBD1 (6 bases). CDR3 residues: CASSFRGWETQYF. As DNA, the CDR3 is TGTGCCAGCAGTTTCAGGGGCTGGGAGACCCAGTACTTC.